Following are 25 T cell receptor beta chains from one sample sequenced in a study of OX40 agonist ivuxolimab in advanced cancers. Only in-frame clones appear in the TCRdb table, and some are missing; sequencing was by immunoSEQ multiplex PCR. Of 50,000 to 75,000 clones in the sample, about 89% were seen once. The sequenced sample was CD4+ or CD8+ T cells sorted from blood, obtained in a trial of the OX40 agonist ivuxolimab. Every receptor here comes from an adult with an advanced solid tumor such as melanoma, head and neck, liver or kidney cancer.

The chain employs TRBV28 and TRBJ2-4; possible D gene TRBD2, 6 bases. The CDR3 has 13 residues. The germline V gene has CDR1 MDHEN and CDR2 SYDVKM. Trimming pared 10 bases from V and 3 bases from J, leaving 13 bases between. DNA of the CDR3: TGTGCCACCCAATATAGCGGCAAAAACATTCAGTACTTC. Translation gives CATQYSGKNIQYF.

The V call is TRBV5-5, the J call TRBJ1-4, with D unresolved. The CDR3 totals 16 residues. Trimming cost V 1 base and J 4 bases, with 14 bases left between them. Germline V lookup: CDR1 SGHKS, CDR2 YYEKEE (reference sequence). CDR3 sequence reads: CASSLLPADLNEKLFF. For the CDR3, the DNA is TGTGCCAGCAGCTTGCTCCCGGCAGACCTTAATGAAAAACTGTTTTTT.

The chain is built from TRBV28 and TRBJ1-1, with 8 bases lining up with TRBD1. This CDR3 has 15 residues. Unmatched junction bases numbered 6, after V lost 6 bases and J lost 0 bases. Germline assignment: CDR1 MDHEN and CDR2 SYDVKM. In nucleotides, the CDR3 is TGTGCCAGCAGGTCACCGGGACAGGTGAACACTGAAGCTTTCTTT. The encoded protein is CASRSPGQVNTEAFF.

J is TRBJ2-1 and V is TRBV10-1, with no clear D. With 0 bases removed from V and 6 bases from J, the gap between germline ends came to 15 bases. The CDR3 is 16 residues long. Germline V CDR1 and CDR2: WNHNN, SYGVQD (reference sequence). CDR3: CASSESNANGGNEQFF. The CDR3 nucleotides are TGCGCCAGCAGTGAGTCGAATGCGAACGGTGGCAATGAGCAGTTCTTC.

V and J are TRBV28 and TRBJ1-2; 8 bases fit TRBD1. Trimming removed 2 bases from V and 3 bases from J; junction bases left unmatched: 5. This CDR3 region has 15 residues. CDR1 and CDR2 (germline): MDHEN, SYDVKM. CDR3 sequence: CASSLSGQGDYGYTF. In DNA, the CDR3 is TGTGCCAGCAGTTTAAGTGGACAGGGCGACTATGGCTACACCTTC.

The chain uses TRBV5-1 and TRBJ2-1, with D maybe TRBD1 (6 bases). V was pared by 4 bases and J by 6 bases, with 11 bases between. Germline CDR1 is SGHRS and CDR2 is YFSETQ. The CDR3 consists of 13 residues. The CDR3 coding sequence is TGCGCCAGCAGCACCACAGGGTTCAATGAGCAGTTCTTC. Amino acid sequence: CASSTTGFNEQFF. Variable domain in full (rest from reference TRBV5-1 and TRBJ2-1): KAGVTQTPRYLIKTRGQQVTLSCSPISGHRSVSWYQQTPGQGLQFLFEYFSETQRNKGNFPGRFSGRQFSNSRSEMNVSTLELGDSALYLCASSTTGFNEQFFGPGTRLTVL.

This chain joins TRBV12-5 and TRBJ1-1, with a possible D match to TRBD1 (6 bases). Trimming removed 2 bases from V and 10 bases from J, with 17 bases in between. This CDR3 region has 14 residues. Germline values: CDR1 LGHNT, CDR2 FRNRAP. For the CDR3, the DNA is TGTGCTAGTGGTTTGCCACCGGGACACCCTGGAGCTTTCTTT. It translates to CASGLPPGHPGAFF.

The chain has TRBV11-2 and TRBJ2-7; maybe TRBD2 (5 bases). This CDR3 has 17 residues. The V gene's germline CDR1 is SGHAT and CDR2 FQNNGV. V lost 1 base, J lost 1 base, and 17 bases lay in between. This chain's CDR3 is CASSLGVMRANSYEQYF. The CDR3 nucleotides are TGTGCCAGCAGCTTAGGGGTTATGCGGGCCAATTCCTACGAGCAGTACTTC.

V is TRBV4-2 and J is TRBJ2-5, with 7 positions matching TRBD2. The CDR3 consists of 12 residues. Per germline, CDR1 LGHNA and CDR2 YNFKEQ. V lost 0 bases and J lost 9; bases outside the gene matches: 1. As DNA, the CDR3 is TGTGCCAGCAGCCAAGATGGGGGGGCCCAGTACTTC. Its protein is CASSQDGGAQYF.

V is TRBV5-1 and J is TRBJ2-2, with D perhaps matching TRBD1 or TRBD2 (5 bases each). Trimming took 3 bases from V and 2 from J, leaving 11 bases between them. The CDR3 contains 15 residues. Germline CDR1 reads SGHRS; CDR2 reads YFSETQ. CDR3 residues: CASSWGDSNTGELFF. CDR3 bases: TGCGCCAGCAGCTGGGGAGACAGTAACACCGGGGAGCTGTTTTTT.

This clone appeared a few times. The chain employs TRBV7-9 and TRBJ2-7, with unresolved D. CDR1 and CDR2 (germline): SEHNR, FQNEAQ (reference sequence). The V gene lost 5 bases and the J gene lost 2 bases, with 7 bases spanning the gap. This CDR3 is built from 12 residues. The CDR3 bases are TGTGCCAGCAGCCCCCAAACCTACGAGCAGTACTTC. It translates to CASSPQTYEQYF.

This chain uses TRBV10-1 with TRBJ2-1; maybe TRBD2 (6 bases). Germline CDR1 reads WNHNN; CDR2 reads SYGVQD (reference sequence). Trimming pared 3 bases from V and 7 bases from J, leaving 16 bases between. CDR3 length: 15 residues. The CDR3 coding sequence is TGCGCCAGCAGTGACGTAGCGGACCGGGGAAATGAGCAGTTCTTC. Its protein is CASSDVADRGNEQFF.

The V gene is TRBV30, the J gene TRBJ2-1, with 7 bases that match TRBD2. Germline V gives CDR1 GTSNPN, CDR2 SVGIG (reference sequence). The CDR3 has 18 residues. The J segment lost 7 bases and the V segment lost 0 bases, leaving 18 bases of the junction unmatched. The CDR3 region is CAWSVDARGRGKHNEQFF. For the CDR3, the DNA is TGTGCCTGGAGTGTAGATGCCCGCGGGAGAGGTAAACATAATGAGCAGTTCTTC.

The gene calls are TRBV11-2 and TRBJ2-7; D unclear. V was pared by 1 base and J by 4 bases, with 11 bases between. The CDR3 has 14 residues. CDR1 and CDR2 from the germline V gene are SGHAT and FQNNGV. DNA for the CDR3: TGTGCCAGCAGCTTAGTCCCCCGAGCATACGAGCAGTACTTC. It translates to CASSLVPRAYEQYF.

This clone was seen once. The rearrangement links TRBV6-5 to TRBJ2-3; the match to TRBD2 covers 7 bases. The V gene end was trimmed by 0 bases and the J gene end by 2 bases; junction bases not matched to a gene: 5. CDR3 length: 16 residues. Looked up from germline, CDR1 is MNHEY and CDR2 is SVGAGI. Written as DNA, the CDR3 is TGTGCCAGCAGTTACTCGACGGGAGGCCCCACAGATACGCAGTATTTT. Its protein is CASSYSTGGPTDTQYF.

V is TRBV25-1 and J is TRBJ2-1, with 9 bases fitting TRBD2. This CDR3 region has 17 residues. Trimming at V came to 10 bases and at J to 4 bases, leaving 17 bases not matched to a gene. Germline-derived CDR1 and CDR2 are MGHDK and SYGVNS. This CDR3 reads CATAGGLGSGLYNEQFF. CDR3 nucleotide sequence: TGTGCCACCGCGGGAGGGCTGGGTAGCGGACTATACAATGAGCAGTTCTTC.

The chain uses TRBV20-1 and TRBJ2-7, with D perhaps TRBD2 (5 bases). V lost 4 bases to trimming and J lost 7 bases, with 11 bases between them. Germline CDR1 and CDR2: DFQATT and SNEGSKA (reference sequence). The CDR3 runs to 11 residues. CDR3 loop: CSAKGPGEQYF. CDR3 nucleotides: TGCAGTGCTAAGGGTCCGGGGGAGCAGTACTTC.

The chain joins TRBV19 to TRBJ1-1, with D possibly being TRBD1 (6 bases). Germline values: CDR1 LNHDA, CDR2 SQIVND (reference sequence). The V and J ends lost 3 bases and 0 bases respectively, with 14 bases between them. There are 16 residues in the CDR3. CDR3 nucleotides: TGTGCCAGTAGTATGATGGGGGCGGCTATGAACACTGAAGCTTTCTTT. It encodes CASSMMGAAMNTEAFF.

The chain joins TRBV19 to TRBJ2-7, with 9 positions matching TRBD2. V lost 4 bases and J lost 4; bases outside the gene matches: 5. Looked up from germline, CDR1 is LNHDA and CDR2 is SQIVND (reference sequence). The CDR3 runs 14 residues. The CDR3 DNA follows: TGTGCCAGTAGTAACGCGGGAGGGAGGTACGAGCAGTACTTC. Residues: CASSNAGGRYEQYF. The complete variable domain, with remaining parts taken from reference TRBV19 and TRBJ2-7, reads DGGITQSPKYLFRKEGQNVTLSCEQNLNHDAMYWYRQDPGQGLRLIYYSQIVNDFQKGDIAEGYSVSREKKESFPLTVTSAQKNPTAFYLCASSNAGGRYEQYFGPGTRLTVT.

The rearrangement joins TRBV5-1 to TRBJ2-5, with D perhaps being TRBD1 or TRBD2 (5 bases each). Germline V gives CDR1 SGHRS, CDR2 YFSETQ. V lost 0 bases, J lost 2 bases, and 8 bases lay in between. This CDR3 is built from 14 residues. This CDR3 is CASSLAWGQETQYF. As DNA, the CDR3 is TGCGCCAGCAGCTTGGCCTGGGGGCAAGAGACCCAGTACTTC. Full variable domain (remainder filled in from reference TRBV5-1 and TRBJ2-5): KAGVTQTPRYLIKTRGQQVTLSCSPISGHRSVSWYQQTPGQGLQFLFEYFSETQRNKGNFPGRFSGRQFSNSRSEMNVSTLELGDSALYLCASSLAWGQETQYFGPGTRLLVL.

This clone was counted a single time. The junction departs from the called germline gene at one end, perhaps through a read error. V is TRBV11-2 and J is TRBJ2-7; possible D gene TRBD2, 5 bases. This CDR3 comprises 16 residues. From germline, CDR1 is SGHAT and CDR2 FQNNGV. DNA of the CDR3: TGTGCCAGCAGCTTAGCTGGGTCGGTTTCGGGGAGCGAGCAGCACTTC. Its protein is CASSLAGSVSGSEQHF.

CDR3 protein: CASSPQGSYEQYF. Written as DNA, the CDR3 is TGCGCCAGCAGCCCACAGGGTTCCTACGAGCAGTACTTC. The chain recombines TRBV5-1 with TRBJ2-5; D may be TRBD1 (6 bases). The DNA end lines up better with TRBJ2-7; the J call may be wrong. The germline V gene has CDR1 SGHRS and CDR2 YFSETQ. This CDR3 has 13 residues.

The rearrangement uses TRBV6-4 and TRBJ2-1; 9 bases align to TRBD2. Germline CDR1 and CDR2: MRHNA and SNTAGT. This CDR3 has 15 residues. The trim removed 3 bases at V and 7 bases at J, leaving 7 bases unmatched. CDR3 loop: CASSDSGGLRNEQFF. DNA of the CDR3: TGTGCCAGCAGTGATAGCGGGGGCCTTAGGAATGAGCAGTTCTTC.

The chain recombines TRBV5-8 with TRBJ2-7, with D perhaps TRBD1 or TRBD2 (5 bases each). Germline CDR1 and CDR2: SGHTS and YDEGEE. Trimming pared 6 bases from V and 2 bases from J, leaving 15 bases between. CDR3 length equals 14 residues. The CDR3 sequence: CASTSSPGPYEQYF. Here the CDR3 DNA reads TGTGCCAGCACCTCATCGCCGGGACCCTACGAGCAGTACTTC.

The chain carries TRBV18 and TRBJ2-1; 7 positions match TRBD1. This CDR3 comprises 15 residues. Germline trimming cut 0 bases from V and 9 bases from J; bases unmatched to any gene: 8. Germline-derived CDR1 and CDR2 are KGHSH and LQKENI. CDR3 sequence: CASSPPGQSDPEQFF. The CDR3 nucleotides read TGTGCCAGCTCACCACCGGGACAGTCGGACCCTGAGCAGTTCTTC.